This is a list of T cell receptor beta chains from one sample in a study of blood T cells in healthy people across ages. Via MiXCR, TCRdb re-called the 5' RACE reads, giving one row per CDR3 protein. In the table there are 790,000 or so distinct CDR3 sequences, about 61% of which are singletons. Material: blood. Receptor source: a man aged 40-50 years in good health. Each CDR3 is given with its conserved first and last residue. Fields, in order: J gene, D gene, clone size, V gene, CDR3 protein, CDR3 DNA. A D gene is named only where the DNA matches it firmly. Some rows mark clone size as missing; the rest say once, few, many or name a class of expanded clone.

TRBJ2-3,TRBD2,NA,TRBV6-1,CASNLQRGRADTQYF,TGTGCCAGCAACTTGCAGCGGGGACGGGCGGATACGCAGTATTTT
TRBJ2-3,NA,NA,TRBV29-1,CSVEGEADTQYF,TGCAGCGTTGAGGGTGAGGCAGATACGCAGTATTTT
TRBJ2-3,TRBD2,NA,TRBV4-2,CASSPRRLAGARGTDTQYF,TGTGCCAGCAGCCCCCGTCGACTAGCGGGAGCCCGCGGCACAGATACGCAGTATTTT
TRBJ1-6,TRBD1,NA,TRBV12-3/TRBV12-4,CASSSGTDSPLHF,TGTGCCAGCAGTTCCGGGACAGATTCACCCCTCCACTTT
TRBJ2-7,NA,NA,TRBV28,CASSLFETETYEQYF,TGTGCCAGCAGTTTATTTGAGACAGAGACCTACGAGCAGTACTTC
TRBJ2-5,TRBD2,few,TRBV4-2,CASSQETGGPKTQYF,TGTGCCAGCAGCCAAGAGACGGGGGGGCCCAAGACCCAGTACTTC
TRBJ2-3,NA,NA,TRBV20-1,CSARDPAGRTDTQYF,TGCAGTGCTAGAGATCCGGCGGGACGCACAGATACGCAGTATTTT
TRBJ2-1,NA,few,TRBV4-3,CASSQRYTGLATDEQFF,TGCGCCAGCAGCCAACGCTATACAGGGCTGGCTACGGATGAGCAGTTCTTC
TRBJ2-5,TRBD2,NA,TRBV12-5,CASGLGGTSGRLIQETQYF,TGTGCTAGTGGTTTGGGGGGGACTAGCGGGAGGCTTATTCAAGAGACCCAGTACTTC
TRBJ1-4,NA,NA,TRBV5-1,CASSSVGSEKLFF,TGCGCCAGCAGCTCGGTAGGATCGGAAAAACTGTTTTTT
TRBJ2-3,TRBD1,NA,TRBV6-5,CATTVLTGADTQYF,TGTGCCACCACGGTCTTGACAGGGGCAGATACGCAGTATTTT
TRBJ2-7,NA,NA,TRBV28,CASEDRGGRYEQYF,TGTGCCAGCGAAGACAGGGGAGGGCGTTACGAGCAGTACTTC
TRBJ2-2,NA,NA,TRBV9,CASSVAGPGVNTGELFF,TGTGCCAGCAGCGTAGCAGGCCCTGGGGTGAACACCGGGGAGCTGTTTTTT
TRBJ2-7,TRBD1,NA,TRBV4-1,CASSQEGRTGGSYEQYF,TGCGCCAGCAGCCAGGAGGGACGGACAGGGGGCTCCTACGAGCAGTACTTC
TRBJ2-6,NA,NA,TRBV7-8,CASWARGSGANVLTF,TGTGCCAGCTGGGCCCGGGGCTCTGGGGCCAACGTCCTGACTTTC
TRBJ2-2,NA,NA,TRBV29-1,CSAFGGDTGELFF,TGCAGCGCTTTCGGAGGGGACACCGGGGAGCTGTTTTTT
TRBJ2-7,TRBD1,few,TRBV3-1,CASSLGQGVGYEQYF,TGTGCCAGCAGCCTCGGACAGGGGGTGGGCTACGAGCAGTACTTC
TRBJ1-2,NA,few,TRBV5-1,CASRTDGNYGYTF,TGCGCCAGCAGAACGGACGGAAACTATGGCTACACCTTC
TRBJ1-1,NA,NA,TRBV7-3,CTSSLGGNGAGTEAFF,TGTACCAGCAGCTTAGGGGGGAATGGGGCGGGCACTGAAGCTTTCTTT
TRBJ2-4,NA,NA,TRBV14,CASSQDNGPGAKNIQYF,TGTGCCAGCAGCCAAGATAATGGCCCTGGGGCCAAAAACATTCAGTACTTC
TRBJ1-2,TRBD1,NA,TRBV13,CASSVRGRAVPVGYTF,TGTGCCAGCAGCGTCAGGGGGCGGGCGGTCCCCGTGGGCTACACCTTC
TRBJ2-6,NA,NA,TRBV4-3,CASSQVRAGANVLTF,TGCGCCAGCAGCCAAGTTAGGGCCGGGGCCAACGTCCTGACTTTC
TRBJ2-3,NA,NA,TRBV12-3/TRBV12-4,CASSRPGDHTDTQYF,TGTGCCAGCAGTCGACCGGGGGACCACACAGATACGCAGTATTTT
TRBJ2-3,NA,NA,TRBV20-1,CSAERTGTDTQYF,TGCAGTGCTGAGAGGACAGGCACAGATACGCAGTATTTT
TRBJ2-3,TRBD2,NA,TRBV15,CATSRDLAGGPGVTDTQYF,TGTGCCACCAGCAGAGATCTAGCGGGAGGCCCGGGGGTCACAGATACGCAGTATTTT
TRBJ2-7,TRBD2,NA,TRBV11-1,CASSPVGSGSLKQYF,TGTGCCAGCAGCCCGGTGGGTAGCGGGAGCCTTAAGCAGTACTTC
TRBJ2-4,NA,few,TRBV4-1,CASSQERIDWAKNIQYF,TGCGCCAGCAGCCAAGAAAGGATAGACTGGGCCAAAAACATTCAGTACTTC
TRBJ1-1,NA,NA,TRBV5-1,CASSLAERSVEREAFF,TGCGCCAGCAGCTTGGCCGAGCGGAGTGTCGAACGGGAGGCTTTCTTT
TRBJ2-1,NA,NA,TRBV10-3,CAISNDNEQFF,TGTGCCATCAGTAATGACAATGAGCAGTTCTTC
TRBJ1-2,NA,few,TRBV29-1,CSVEGLGKFYGYTF,TGCAGCGTTGAAGGTCTAGGGAAATTCTATGGCTACACCTTC
TRBJ2-4,NA,NA,TRBV2,CASSGPLVAKNIQYF,TGTGCCAGCAGCGGACCGCTCGTAGCCAAAAACATTCAGTACTTC
TRBJ1-2,NA,NA,TRBV5-1,CASSLDGVFRYGYTF,TGCGCCAGCAGCTTGGATGGGGTATTTCGCTATGGCTACACCTTC
TRBJ2-3,NA,NA,TRBV11-3,CATEALFADTQYF,TGTGCCACCGAGGCCCTTTTTGCGGATACGCAGTATTTT
TRBJ2-5,TRBD2,few,TRBV29-1,CSVVREDQETQYF,TGCAGCGTTGTGCGGGAGGACCAAGAGACCCAGTACTTC
TRBJ2-7,TRBD1,NA,TRBV12-3/TRBV12-4,CASSQDRGGNEQYF,TGTGCCAGCAGCCAGGACAGGGGCGGCAATGAGCAGTACTTC
TRBJ2-3,TRBD2,NA,TRBV2,CASTKELAGVTDTQYF,TGTGCCAGCACAAAGGAACTAGCGGGGGTCACAGATACGCAGTATTTT
TRBJ2-1,NA,many,TRBV4-2,CASSQDLGGHNEQFF,TGTGCCAGCAGCCAAGACCTTGGGGGCCACAATGAGCAGTTCTTC
TRBJ2-7,NA,NA,TRBV7-9,CASSRDHYEQYF,TGTGCCAGCAGTCGAGATCACTACGAGCAGTACTTC
TRBJ2-1,NA,once,TRBV7-3,CASSLSIGQRNNEQFF,TGTGCCAGCAGCTTAAGTATTGGGCAGCGAAACAATGAGCAGTTCTTC
TRBJ2-5,NA,few,TRBV6-1,CASSSLTVETQYF,TGTGCCAGCAGCTCCCTTACAGTGGAGACCCAGTACTTC